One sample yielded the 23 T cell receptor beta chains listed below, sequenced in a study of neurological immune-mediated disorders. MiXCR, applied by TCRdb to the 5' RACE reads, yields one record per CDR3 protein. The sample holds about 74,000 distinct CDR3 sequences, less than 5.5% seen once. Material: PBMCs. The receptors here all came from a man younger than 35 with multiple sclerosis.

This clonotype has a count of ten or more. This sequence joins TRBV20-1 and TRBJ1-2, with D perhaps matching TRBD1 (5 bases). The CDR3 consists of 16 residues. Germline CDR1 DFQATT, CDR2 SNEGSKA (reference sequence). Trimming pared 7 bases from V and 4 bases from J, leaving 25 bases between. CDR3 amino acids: CSVKRGGDGVSYGYTF. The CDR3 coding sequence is TGCAGTGTCAAGAGGGGAGGAGACGGAGTAAGCTATGGCTACACCTTC.

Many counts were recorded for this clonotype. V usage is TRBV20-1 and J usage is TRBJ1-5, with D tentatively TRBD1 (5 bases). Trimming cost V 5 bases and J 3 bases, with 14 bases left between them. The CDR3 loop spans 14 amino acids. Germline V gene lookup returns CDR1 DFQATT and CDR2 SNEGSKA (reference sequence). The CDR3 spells CSASDNSDNQPQHF. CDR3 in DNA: TGCAGTGCTTCGGACAACAGTGACAATCAGCCCCAGCATTTT.

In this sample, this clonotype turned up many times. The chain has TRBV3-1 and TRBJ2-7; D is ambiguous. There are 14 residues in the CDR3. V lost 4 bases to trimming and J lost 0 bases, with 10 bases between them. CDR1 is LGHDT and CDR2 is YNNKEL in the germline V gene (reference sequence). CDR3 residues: CASSPPFGSYEQYF. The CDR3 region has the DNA TGTGCCAGCAGCCCCCCGTTCGGCTCCTACGAGCAGTACTTC.

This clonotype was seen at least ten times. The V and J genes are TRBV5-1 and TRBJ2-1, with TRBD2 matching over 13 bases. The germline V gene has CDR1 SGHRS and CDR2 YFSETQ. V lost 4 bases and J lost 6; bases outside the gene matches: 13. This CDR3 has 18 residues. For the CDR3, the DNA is TGCGCCAGCAGCGCATTACTAGCGGGGGGGCCCTCAGGCAATGAGCAGTTCTTC. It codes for CASSALLAGGPSGNEQFF.

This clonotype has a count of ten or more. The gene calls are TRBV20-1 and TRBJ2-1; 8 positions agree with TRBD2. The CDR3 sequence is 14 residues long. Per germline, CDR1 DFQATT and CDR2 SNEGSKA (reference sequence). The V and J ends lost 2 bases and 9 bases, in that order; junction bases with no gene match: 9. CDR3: CSARISGGPGEQFF. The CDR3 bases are TGCAGTGCTAGAATCTCGGGAGGGCCGGGTGAGCAGTTCTTC.

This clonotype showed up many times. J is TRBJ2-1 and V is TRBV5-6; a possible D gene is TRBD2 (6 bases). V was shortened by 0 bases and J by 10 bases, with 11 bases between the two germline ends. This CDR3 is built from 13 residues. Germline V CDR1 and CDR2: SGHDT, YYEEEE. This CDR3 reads CASSLARGREQFF. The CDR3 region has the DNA TGTGCCAGCAGCTTGGCGCGGGGAAGGGAGCAGTTCTTC.

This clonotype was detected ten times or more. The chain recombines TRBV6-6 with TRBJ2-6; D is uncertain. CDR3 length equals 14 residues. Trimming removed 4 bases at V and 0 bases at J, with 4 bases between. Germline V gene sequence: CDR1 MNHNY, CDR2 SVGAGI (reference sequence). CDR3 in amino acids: CASSWDSGANVLTF. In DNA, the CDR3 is TGTGCCAGCAGTTGGGACTCTGGGGCCAACGTCCTGACTTTC.

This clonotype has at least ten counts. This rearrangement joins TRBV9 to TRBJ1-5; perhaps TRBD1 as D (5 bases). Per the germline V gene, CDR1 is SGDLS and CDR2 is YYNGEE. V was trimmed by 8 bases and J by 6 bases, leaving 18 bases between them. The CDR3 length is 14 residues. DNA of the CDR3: TGTGCCAGTTCCCTGGCGGGGACTGGTCAGCCCCAGCATTTT. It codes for CASSLAGTGQPQHF.

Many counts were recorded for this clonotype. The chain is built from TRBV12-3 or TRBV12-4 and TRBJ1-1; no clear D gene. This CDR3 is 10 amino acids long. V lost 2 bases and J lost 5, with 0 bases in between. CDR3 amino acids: CASSLTEAFF. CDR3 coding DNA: TGTGCCAGCAGTTTAACTGAAGCTTTCTTT.

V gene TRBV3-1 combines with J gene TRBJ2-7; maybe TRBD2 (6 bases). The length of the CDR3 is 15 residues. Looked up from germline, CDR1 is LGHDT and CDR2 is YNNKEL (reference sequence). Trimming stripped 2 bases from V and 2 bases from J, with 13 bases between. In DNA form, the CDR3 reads TGTGCCAGCAGCCAAATCGGGGGTGCCACCTACGAGCAGTACTTC. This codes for CASSQIGGATYEQYF.

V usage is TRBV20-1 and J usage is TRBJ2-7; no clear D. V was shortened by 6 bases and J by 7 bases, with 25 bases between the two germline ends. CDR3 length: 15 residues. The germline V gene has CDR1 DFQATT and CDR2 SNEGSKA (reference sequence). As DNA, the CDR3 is TGCAGTGCCCCGGTCGCGCCTCCGCAGAGCGAAGAGCAGTACTTC. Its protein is CSAPVAPPQSEEQYF.

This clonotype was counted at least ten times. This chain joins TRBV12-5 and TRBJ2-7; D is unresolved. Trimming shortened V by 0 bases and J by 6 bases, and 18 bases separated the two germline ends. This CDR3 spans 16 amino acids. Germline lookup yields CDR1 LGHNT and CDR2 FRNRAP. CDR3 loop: CASGLVVQGGSSEQYF. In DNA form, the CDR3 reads TGTGCTAGTGGTTTGGTAGTTCAAGGTGGTTCGTCCGAGCAGTACTTC.

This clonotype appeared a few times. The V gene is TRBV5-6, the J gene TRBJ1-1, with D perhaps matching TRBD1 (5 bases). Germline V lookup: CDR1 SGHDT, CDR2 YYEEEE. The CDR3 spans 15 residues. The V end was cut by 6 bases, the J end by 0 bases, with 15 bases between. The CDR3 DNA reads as TGTGCCAGCACCGAAGCCGGGGCAATGAACACTGAAGCTTTCTTT. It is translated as CASTEAGAMNTEAFF.

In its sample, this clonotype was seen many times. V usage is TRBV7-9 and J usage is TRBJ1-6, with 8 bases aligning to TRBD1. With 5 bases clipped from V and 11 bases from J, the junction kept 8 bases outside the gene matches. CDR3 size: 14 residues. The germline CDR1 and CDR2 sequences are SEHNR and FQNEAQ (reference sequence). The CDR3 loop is CASSLDGQGPPLHF. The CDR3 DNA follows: TGTGCCAGCAGCCTAGACGGACAGGGACCACCCCTCCACTTT.

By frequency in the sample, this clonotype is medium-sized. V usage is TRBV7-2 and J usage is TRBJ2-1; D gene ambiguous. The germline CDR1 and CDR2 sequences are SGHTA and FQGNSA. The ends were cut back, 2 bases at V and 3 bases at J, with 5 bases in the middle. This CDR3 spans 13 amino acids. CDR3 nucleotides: TGTGCCAGCAGCTTAAATAGCTACAATGAGCAGTTCTTC. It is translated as CASSLNSYNEQFF. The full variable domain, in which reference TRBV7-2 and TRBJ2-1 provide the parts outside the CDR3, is GAGVSQSPSNKVTEKGKDVELRCDPISGHTALYWYRQSLGQGLEFLIYFQGNSAPDKSGLPSDRFSAERTGGSVSTLTIQRTQQEDSAVYLCASSLNSYNEQFFGPGTRLTVL.

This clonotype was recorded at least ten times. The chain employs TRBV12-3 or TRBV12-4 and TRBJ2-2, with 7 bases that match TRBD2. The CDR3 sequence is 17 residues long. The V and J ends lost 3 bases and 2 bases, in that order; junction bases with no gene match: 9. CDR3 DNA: TGTGCCAGCAGTTTGGGGGGGAGGGGCCTTAACACCGGGGAGCTGTTTTTT. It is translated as CASSLGGRGLNTGELFF.

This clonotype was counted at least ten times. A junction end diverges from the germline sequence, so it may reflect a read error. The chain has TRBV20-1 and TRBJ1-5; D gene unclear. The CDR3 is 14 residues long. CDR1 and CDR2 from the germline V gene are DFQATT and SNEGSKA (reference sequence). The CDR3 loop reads CSASSGRSNQPQNF. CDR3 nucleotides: TGCAGTGCTAGTTCTGGCAGAAGCAATCAGCCCCAGAATTTT.

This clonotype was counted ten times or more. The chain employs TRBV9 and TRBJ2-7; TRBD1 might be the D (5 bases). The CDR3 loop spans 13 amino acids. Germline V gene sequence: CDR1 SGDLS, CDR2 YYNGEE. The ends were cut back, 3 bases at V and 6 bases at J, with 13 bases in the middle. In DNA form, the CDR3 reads TGTGCCAGCAGCGCAGGGTTGTTGGGCGAGCAGTACTTC. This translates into CASSAGLLGEQYF.

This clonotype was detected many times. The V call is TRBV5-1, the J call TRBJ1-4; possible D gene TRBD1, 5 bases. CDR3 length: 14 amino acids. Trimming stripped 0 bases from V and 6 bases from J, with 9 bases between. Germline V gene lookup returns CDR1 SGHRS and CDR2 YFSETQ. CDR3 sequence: CASSLDPGDEKLFF. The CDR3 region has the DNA TGCGCCAGCAGCTTGGATCCGGGGGATGAAAAACTGTTTTTT.

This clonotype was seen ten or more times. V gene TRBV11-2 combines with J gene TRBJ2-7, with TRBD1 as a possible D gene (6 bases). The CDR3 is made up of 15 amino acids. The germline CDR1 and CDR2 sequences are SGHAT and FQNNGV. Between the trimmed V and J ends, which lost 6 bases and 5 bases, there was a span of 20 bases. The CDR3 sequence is CASRPLGTGSNEQYF. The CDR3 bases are TGTGCCAGCAGGCCTCTAGGAACAGGGTCTAACGAGCAGTACTTC.

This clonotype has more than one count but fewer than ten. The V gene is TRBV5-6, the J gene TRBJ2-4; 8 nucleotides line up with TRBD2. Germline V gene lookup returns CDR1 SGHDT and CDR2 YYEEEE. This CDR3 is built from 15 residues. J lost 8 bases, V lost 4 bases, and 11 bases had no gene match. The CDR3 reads CASSQRRGARDIQYF. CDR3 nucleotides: TGTGCCAGCAGCCAAAGGCGGGGGGCGAGGGACATTCAGTACTTC.

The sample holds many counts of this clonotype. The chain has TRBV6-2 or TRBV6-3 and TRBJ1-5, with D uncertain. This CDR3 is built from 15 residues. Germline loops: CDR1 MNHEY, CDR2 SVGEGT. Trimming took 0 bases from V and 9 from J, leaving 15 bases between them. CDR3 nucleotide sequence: TGTGCCAGCAGTTACTCGAGCCAGACGGTATGGCCCCAGCATTTT. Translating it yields CASSYSSQTVWPQHF.

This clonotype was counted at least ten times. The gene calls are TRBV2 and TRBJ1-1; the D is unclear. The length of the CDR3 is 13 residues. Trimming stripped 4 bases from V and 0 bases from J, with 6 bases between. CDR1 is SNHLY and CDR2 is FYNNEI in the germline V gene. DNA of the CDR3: TGTGCCAGCAGTGTGGGGATGAACACTGAAGCTTTCTTT. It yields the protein CASSVGMNTEAFF.